The rows below give T cell receptor beta chains drawn from one sample of a study of CD8+ T cells in alopecia areata. Produced via immunoSEQ multiplex PCR; TCRdb's table is partial and in-frame only. Of approximately 100,000 clones listed, just under 60% are singletons. The source was CD8+ T cells sorted from blood, collected at approximately week 55, from a patient treated with tofacitinib. The receptors stem from a human donor with alopecia areata. CDR3s include the opening cysteine and the closing phenylalanine or tryptophan. The order of the fields is clone size, J gene, V gene, D gene, CDR3 protein, CDR3 DNA. D genes are given only for firm matches. A row's size may be missing; if present it is once, few, many or a size class.

size: NA; J: TRBJ1-1; V: TRBV2; D: TRBD1; CDR3: CASRDGQGGTEAFF; DNA: TGTGCCAGCAGAGATGGACAGGGGGGCACTGAAGCTTTCTTT
size: NA; J: TRBJ2-7; V: TRBV25-1; D: NA; CDR3: CASAGYYEQYF; DNA: TGTGCCAGCGCGGGGTATTACGAGCAGTACTTC
size: NA; J: TRBJ2-1; V: TRBV7-9; D: NA; CDR3: CASSYQYNEQFF; DNA: TGTGCCAGCAGCTACCAGTACAATGAGCAGTTCTTC
size: NA; J: TRBJ2-7; V: TRBV5-4; D: NA; CDR3: CASSLGGLLSYEQYF; DNA: TGTGCCAGCAGCTTGGGTGGACTACTGTCCTACGAGCAGTACTTC
size: NA; J: TRBJ2-3; V: TRBV2; D: NA; CDR3: CASSGVLFTQYF; DNA: TGTGCCAGCAGCGGAGTTTTGTTTACGCAGTATTTT
size: NA; J: TRBJ2-5; V: TRBV11-2; D: NA; CDR3: CASSVLSQPETQYF; DNA: TGTGCCAGCAGCGTCTTGTCTCAACCAGAGACCCAGTACTTC
size: once; J: TRBJ2-5; V: TRBV4-1; D: TRBD1; CDR3: CASRSTGGQETQYF; DNA: TGCGCCAGCAGATCGACAGGGGGCCAAGAGACCCAGTACTTC
size: NA; J: TRBJ2-3; V: TRBV7-9; D: NA; CDR3: CASSQTVGTDTQYF; DNA: TGTGCCAGCAGCCAGACAGTAGGCACAGATACGCAGTATTTT
size: NA; J: TRBJ2-7; V: TRBV4-1; D: NA; CDR3: CASSPGSGGEQYF; DNA: TGCGCCAGCAGCCCCGGTTCCGGGGGCGAGCAGTACTTC
size: NA; J: TRBJ2-5; V: TRBV7-6; D: NA; CDR3: CASSPRGRNQETQYF; DNA: TGTGCCAGCAGTCCCAGGGGCAGGAACCAAGAGACCCAGTACTTC
size: NA; J: TRBJ2-7; V: TRBV19; D: TRBD1; CDR3: CASSIGQGAYEQYF; DNA: TGTGCCAGTAGTATCGGGCAGGGGGCCTACGAGCAGTACTTC
size: NA; J: TRBJ2-3; V: TRBV29-1; D: NA; CDR3: CSVEGAISTDTQYF; DNA: TGCAGCGTTGAAGGGGCCATTAGCACAGATACGCAGTATTTT
size: NA; J: TRBJ2-5; V: TRBV19; D: NA; CDR3: CATQSEEETQYF; DNA: TGTGCCACTCAGTCGGAGGAGGAGACCCAGTACTTC
size: NA; J: TRBJ2-5; V: TRBV5-1; D: NA; CDR3: CASSQTEQETQYF; DNA: TGCGCCAGCAGCCAGACGGAACAAGAGACCCAGTACTTC
size: NA; J: TRBJ2-7; V: TRBV4-2; D: NA; CDR3: CASSYRDGSYEQYF; DNA: TGTGCCAGCAGCTATCGGGACGGATCCTACGAGCAGTACTTC
size: NA; J: TRBJ1-2; V: TRBV29-1; D: TRBD1; CDR3: CSVVLPGRTGYGYTF; DNA: TGCAGCGTTGTCCTGCCTGGTAGGACAGGCTATGGCTACACCTTC
size: NA; J: TRBJ2-3; V: TRBV28; D: TRBD2; CDR3: CASSFSSGAMPDTQYF; DNA: TGTGCCAGCAGTTTCTCGAGCGGGGCGATGCCCGATACGCAGTATTTT
size: once; J: TRBJ1-2; V: TRBV25-1; D: NA; CDR3: CASSTVSFYYGYTF; DNA: TGTGCCAGCAGTACCGTTTCTTTCTACTATGGCTACACCTTC
size: once; J: TRBJ1-6; V: TRBV25-1; D: NA; CDR3: CASSEFGANNSPLHF; DNA: TGTGCCAGCAGTGAGTTTGGGGCCAATAATTCACCCCTCCACTTT
size: NA; J: TRBJ2-5; V: TRBV7-8; D: NA; CDR3: CASSADQGRETQYF; DNA: TGTGCCAGCAGCGCCGATCAGGGGAGGGAGACCCAGTACTTC
size: NA; J: TRBJ2-6; V: TRBV11-2; D: NA; CDR3: CASSPERGANVLTF; DNA: TGTGCCAGCAGCCCGGAACGTGGGGCCAACGTCCTGACTTTC
size: once; J: TRBJ1-2; V: TRBV30; D: NA; CDR3: CAWTSGDRYTF; DNA: TGTGCCTGGACTTCAGGGGACCGCTACACCTTC
size: few; J: TRBJ2-1; V: TRBV9; D: NA; CDR3: CASSEWGRAQDEQFF; DNA: TGTGCCAGCAGCGAGTGGGGCAGGGCCCAAGATGAGCAGTTCTTC
size: NA; J: TRBJ2-7; V: TRBV27; D: NA; CDR3: CASSLSGLEQYF; DNA: TGTGCCAGCAGTTTATCAGGGCTCGAGCAGTACTTC
size: NA; J: TRBJ2-2; V: TRBV2; D: NA; CDR3: CASSLGAGGELFF; DNA: TGTGCCAGCAGTCTGGGGGCCGGCGGGGAGCTGTTTTTT
size: NA; J: TRBJ2-3; V: TRBV7-2; D: TRBD2; CDR3: CASSWTSGDTDTQYF; DNA: TGTGCCAGCAGCTGGACTAGCGGGGATACAGATACGCAGTATTTT
size: NA; J: TRBJ2-7; V: TRBV13; D: NA; CDR3: CASSLGDRSEQYF; DNA: TGTGCCAGCAGCTTAGGTGACCGATCAGAGCAGTACTTC
size: once; J: TRBJ2-5; V: TRBV30; D: NA; CDR3: CAWSPGGAETQYF; DNA: TGTGCCTGGAGTCCTGGTGGTGCGGAGACCCAGTACTTC
size: NA; J: TRBJ1-6; V: TRBV23-1; D: NA; CDR3: CASSQGQRNSPLHF; DNA: TGCGCCAGCAGTCAAGGACAACGAAATTCACCCCTCCACTTT
size: NA; J: TRBJ1-5; V: TRBV15; D: NA; CDR3: CATSRIGETSLRPQHF; DNA: TGTGCCACCAGCAGAATAGGAGAGACCTCCTTACGGCCCCAGCATTTT
size: NA; J: TRBJ2-7; V: TRBV6-5; D: NA; CDR3: CASSDFSEQYF; DNA: TGTGCCAGCAGCGACTTCTCCGAGCAGTACTTC
size: NA; J: TRBJ1-2; V: TRBV4-1; D: NA; CDR3: CASSQEGGFGYGYTF; DNA: TGCGCCAGCAGCCAAGAGGGGGGGTTCGGCTATGGCTACACCTTC
size: NA; J: TRBJ1-1; V: TRBV2; D: NA; CDR3: CASSTKRQNTEAFF; DNA: TGTGCCAGCAGCACAAAAAGACAGAACACTGAAGCTTTCTTT
size: few; J: TRBJ2-3; V: TRBV6-6; D: NA; CDR3: CASTPGHEVADTQYF; DNA: TGTGCCAGCACCCCAGGCCACGAGGTCGCAGATACGCAGTATTTT
size: once; J: TRBJ1-5; V: TRBV5-8; D: NA; CDR3: CASSLVTVNQPQHF; DNA: TGTGCCAGCAGCTTGGTGACAGTAAACCAGCCCCAGCATTTT
size: NA; J: TRBJ1-4; V: TRBV29-1; D: TRBD1; CDR3: CSVRQGNPYEKLFF; DNA: TGCAGCGTGAGACAGGGGAATCCGTATGAAAAACTGTTTTTT
size: NA; J: TRBJ2-5; V: TRBV9; D: TRBD1; CDR3: CASSIQTGNGETQYF; DNA: TGTGCCAGCAGCATACAGACAGGGAATGGGGAGACCCAGTACTTC
size: few; J: TRBJ2-3; V: TRBV7-9; D: NA; CDR3: CASSLRADTQYF; DNA: TGTGCCAGCAGCTTAAGAGCAGATACGCAGTATTTT
size: NA; J: TRBJ2-7; V: TRBV10-3; D: TRBD1; CDR3: CAIGTGGYEQYF; DNA: TGTGCCATCGGGACAGGGGGATACGAGCAGTACTTC
size: few; J: TRBJ2-1; V: TRBV15; D: TRBD1; CDR3: CATSATAGQEYNEQFF; DNA: TGTGCCACCAGCGCCACGGCGGGACAGGAGTACAATGAGCAGTTCTTC
size: NA; J: TRBJ2-5; V: TRBV7-3; D: NA; CDR3: CASSLGGGAGTQYF; DNA: TGTGCCAGCAGCTTAGGAGGGGGCGCGGGGACCCAGTACTTC
size: NA; J: TRBJ2-3; V: TRBV4-1; D: NA; CDR3: CASRQTDSADTQYF; DNA: TGCGCCAGCAGGCAGACAGACAGCGCGGATACGCAGTATTTT
size: NA; J: TRBJ1-6; V: TRBV9; D: NA; CDR3: CASSGGPRVGSPLHF; DNA: TGTGCCAGCAGCGGAGGCCCGAGGGTAGGTTCACCCCTCCACTTT
size: NA; J: TRBJ2-2; V: TRBV29-1; D: TRBD2; CDR3: CSVLTSGGSGELFF; DNA: TGCAGCGTATTGACTAGCGGGGGATCCGGGGAGCTGTTTTTT
size: once; J: TRBJ2-6; V: TRBV6-1; D: TRBD2; CDR3: CASSEATSGGILTF; DNA: TGTGCCAGCAGTGAAGCCACTAGCGGGGGCATCCTGACTTTC
size: NA; J: TRBJ2-1; V: TRBV19; D: TRBD2; CDR3: CASSLVLSGGSYNEQFF; DNA: TGTGCCAGTAGTTTAGTGCTGAGCGGGGGTTCCTACAATGAGCAGTTCTTC